This is a list of T cell receptor beta chains from one sample in a study of identical twins. TCRdb re-derived calls from the 5' RACE reads in MiXCR, one entry per CDR3 protein. Here the sample spans some 760,000 distinct CDR3 sequences, roughly 18% being singletons. These same data were also listed under a study on T cells expressing NK-cell markers.

Specimen: PBMCs. The origin of the receptors is a young woman in good health. Each CDR3 is given with its conserved first and last residue. The D gene is left open where the match is weak. Size is stated for part of the rows, as once, few or many counts, or as a class when the clone is expanded.

size | J | D | V | CDR3 | DNA
few | TRBJ2-2 | TRBD2 | TRBV6-5 | CASSYGLRRGSNTGELFF | TGTGCCAGCAGTTACGGGCTTAGGCGGGGGTCGAACACCGGGGAGCTGTTTTTT
few | TRBJ2-7 | - | TRBV7-2 | CASSFRPPPGYEQYF | TGTGCCAGCAGCTTTCGCCCCCCGCCGGGTTACGAGCAGTACTTC
few | TRBJ1-1 | - | TRBV9 | CASSVASESTEAFF | TGTGCCAGCAGCGTAGCGTCAGAATCCACTGAAGCTTTCTTT
- | TRBJ1-2 | - | TRBV12-3/TRBV12-4 | CASRLAGGNYGYTF | TGTGCCAGCCGATTAGCTGGGGGGAACTATGGCTACACCTTC
few | TRBJ2-1 | TRBD2 | TRBV12-3/TRBV12-4 | CASTSGGPFNEQFF | TGTGCCAGCACCTCGGGGGGGCCGTTTAATGAGCAGTTCTTC
- | TRBJ2-7 | TRBD1 | TRBV7-9 | CASSLMGQGYHEQYF | TGTGCCAGCAGCTTGATGGGACAGGGGTACCACGAGCAGTACTTC
many | TRBJ2-3 | TRBD2 | TRBV20-1 | CSAELITSGGTTHDTQYF | TGCAGTGCTGAACTAATTACTAGCGGGGGGACCACACATGATACGCAGTATTTT
few | TRBJ1-1 | - | TRBV20-1 | CSAREVRSGNTEAFF | TGCAGTGCTAGAGAGGTTCGGTCGGGGAACACTGAAGCTTTCTTT
- | TRBJ2-2 | TRBD2 | TRBV13 | CASSAGLAGEPGELFF | TGTGCCAGCAGCGCCGGATTAGCGGGGGAACCCGGGGAGCTGTTTTTT
few | TRBJ1-5 | - | TRBV3-1 | CASSHADSVQPQHF | TGTGCCAGCAGCCATGCCGATAGCGTTCAGCCCCAGCATTTT
few | TRBJ2-1 | - | TRBV5-6 | CASSLPSAVEQFF | TGTGCCAGCAGCTTGCCTAGCGCGGTGGAGCAGTTCTTC
- | TRBJ1-2 | - | TRBV5-4 | CASSFGHNYGYTF | TGTGCCAGCAGCTTCGGGCACAACTATGGCTACACCTTC
- | TRBJ1-2 | - | TRBV12-3/TRBV12-4 | CASSRDRRTYGYTF | TGTGCCAGCAGCCGAGACAGGCGCACCTATGGCTACACCTTC
- | TRBJ2-7 | - | TRBV2 | CASSVRDQSYEQYF | TGTGCCAGCAGTGTCCGGGACCAAAGCTACGAGCAGTACTTC
many | TRBJ1-2 | TRBD1 | TRBV27 | CASSLDRGGYGYTF | TGTGCCAGCAGTTTGGACAGGGGAGGCTATGGCTACACCTTC
- | TRBJ2-3 | - | TRBV7-2 | CASRDGGYTDTQYF | TGTGCCAGCAGGGACGGCGGGTACACAGATACGCAGTATTTT
few | TRBJ2-7 | - | TRBV29-1 | CSVEGDGYEQYF | TGCAGCGTTGAGGGGGACGGCTACGAGCAGTACTTC
few | TRBJ1-2 | - | TRBV27 | CASSLSGGGINGYTF | TGTGCCAGCAGTTTAAGTGGTGGGGGAATCAATGGCTACACCTTC
- | TRBJ2-1 | - | TRBV13 | CASSLERLNEQFF | TGTGCCAGCAGCTTAGAAAGGTTGAATGAGCAGTTCTTC
many | TRBJ2-3 | - | TRBV12-3/TRBV12-4 | CASSLAGPQDTQYF | TGTGCCAGCAGTTTAGCGGGGCCCCAGGATACGCAGTATTTT
- | TRBJ2-7 | TRBD2 | TRBV9 | CASSPQGGVGAEQYF | TGTGCCAGCAGCCCCCAGGGAGGGGTAGGAGCCGAGCAGTACTTC
- | TRBJ2-3 | - | TRBV7-8 | CASSLRFDTQYF | TGTGCCAGCAGTCTCAGGTTCGATACGCAGTATTTT
many | TRBJ1-5 | - | TRBV12-3/TRBV12-4 | CASSSGGGTDQPQHF | TGTGCCAGCAGTTCCGGGGGGGGTACAGATCAGCCCCAGCATTTT
- | TRBJ2-7 | TRBD2 | TRBV7-9 | CASSGLASDYEQYF | TGTGCCAGCAGCGGACTAGCGTCCGACTACGAGCAGTACTTC
- | TRBJ2-1 | - | TRBV20-1 | CSASREQHNEQFF | TGCAGTGCTAGCCGGGAGCAACACAATGAGCAGTTCTTC
- | TRBJ1-2 | - | TRBV20-1 | CSARSAGSYGYTF | TGCAGTGCTAGATCCGCAGGGTCCTATGGCTACACCTTC
few | TRBJ2-3 | - | TRBV4-3 | CASSQESGTDTQYF | TGCGCCAGCAGCCAAGAGAGCGGCACAGATACGCAGTATTTT
few | TRBJ1-1 | - | TRBV7-2 | CASTPSRVTEAFF | TGTGCCAGCACTCCATCAAGGGTAACTGAAGCTTTCTTT
few | TRBJ2-3 | - | TRBV5-1 | CASSLEGVVGKDTQYF | TGCGCCAGCAGCTTGGAGGGGGTTGTTGGGAAAGATACGCAGTATTTT
few | TRBJ1-5 | - | TRBV12-3/TRBV12-4 | CASRREGPQHF | TGTGCCAGCAGACGCGAAGGGCCCCAGCATTTT
once | TRBJ2-3 | TRBD2 | TRBV3-1 | CATTPLAGGADTQYF | TGTGCCACCACCCCCTTAGCGGGGGGGGCAGATACGCAGTATTTT
- | TRBJ2-7 | TRBD2 | TRBV4-2 | CASSQEGSGGPPYEQYF | TGTGCCAGCAGCCAAGAGGGGAGCGGGGGCCCACCCTACGAGCAGTACTTC
- | TRBJ2-7 | - | TRBV20-1 | CSARLLGRGTYEQYF | TGCAGTGCTAGACTCCTAGGGCGGGGCACCTACGAGCAGTACTTC